The 30 T cell receptor beta chains reported below all come from one sample, sequenced in a study of shared clonotypes between healthy human individuals. The protocol was immunoSEQ multiplex PCR, while the TCRdb copy is restricted to in-frame clones and leaves out a portion. The table includes over a million clones, roughly 80% detected once. Sequenced input: memory CD4+ T cells sorted from blood. Sample subset: CD45RA-negative fraction. These receptor sequences come from a man aged 18 to 30 in good health.

The V and J genes are TRBV30 and TRBJ2-7; TRBD1 matches at 8 bases. This CDR3 region has 16 residues. Germline trimming cut 1 base from V and 0 bases from J; bases unmatched to any gene: 8. The germline V gene has CDR1 GTSNPN and CDR2 SVGIG (reference sequence). The CDR3 is CAWSGDTGGYSYEQYF. The CDR3 nucleotides are TGTGCCTGGAGTGGGGACACAGGGGGTTACTCCTACGAGCAGTACTTC. Combining the CDR3 with reference TRBV30 and TRBJ2-7 gives the whole variable domain SQTIHQWPATLVQPVGSPLSLECTVEGTSNPNLYWYRQAAGRGLQLLFYSVGIGQISSEVPQNLSASRPQDRQFILSSKKLLLSDSGFYLCAWSGDTGGYSYEQYFGPGTRLTVT.

This clone has a single count. CDR3 region: CASSLVTGGARGNQPQHF. For the CDR3, the DNA is TGTGCCAGCAGCTTAGTGACAGGGGGTGCCCGGGGCAATCAGCCCCAGCATTTT. The J gene is TRBJ1-5, the V gene TRBV7-9, with 9 bases identical to TRBD1. The CDR3 is made up of 18 amino acids. Germline-derived CDR1 and CDR2 are SEHNR and FQNEAQ (reference sequence). The trim removed 1 base at V and 2 bases at J, leaving 9 bases unmatched.

This clone has a handful of counts. The chain employs TRBV6-5 and TRBJ1-2; D gene unclear. V shed 6 bases and J shed 5 bases, with 16 bases lying between them. Germline CDR1 reads MNHEY; CDR2 reads SVGAGI. The CDR3 has 14 amino acids. The CDR3 DNA reads TGTGCCAGCAGCCCCTTCGAACGCTTTTATGGCTACACCTTC. Amino acid sequence: CASSPFERFYGYTF.

V is TRBV12-5 and J is TRBJ2-5; D gene ambiguous. V gave up 4 bases and J gave up 2 bases, with 17 bases separating them. The CDR3 has 16 residues. CDR1 and CDR2 (germline): LGHNT, FRNRAP. The CDR3 sequence is CASGSFYTQPQETQYF. The CDR3 nucleotides read TGTGCTAGTGGTTCCTTCTACACCCAACCACAAGAGACCCAGTACTTC.

This clone was seen only a few times. This sequence joins TRBV6-5 and TRBJ2-6; no firm D call. V was trimmed by 6 bases and J by 0 bases, leaving 9 bases between them. CDR1 MNHEY and CDR2 SVGAGI come from the germline V gene. There are 15 residues in the CDR3. CDR3 coding DNA: TGTGCCAGCAGAGACCGCAGCTCTGGGGCCAACGTCCTGACTTTC. It is translated as CASRDRSSGANVLTF.

The V gene is TRBV10-3, the J gene TRBJ1-5; 10 bases map to TRBD1. The CDR3 contains 15 residues. The V gene end was trimmed by 10 bases and the J gene end by 2 bases; junction bases not matched to a gene: 8. Germline V lookup: CDR1 ENHRY, CDR2 SYGVKD. The CDR3 here is CATVPGTGGNQPQHF. In DNA, the CDR3 is TGTGCCACCGTACCGGGGACAGGGGGCAATCAGCCCCAGCATTTT.

In this sample, this clone turned up many times. The CDR3 protein is CASSLTSNPTDTQYF. The CDR3, as DNA: TGCGCCAGCAGCTTGACCTCGAATCCCACAGATACGCAGTATTTT. The chain employs TRBV5-1 and TRBJ2-3, with D hard to call. Trimming removed 1 base at V and 2 bases at J, with 11 bases between. CDR3 length: 15 amino acids. Germline CDR1 SGHRS, CDR2 YFSETQ.

This chain connects TRBV19 to TRBJ2-3; D possibly corresponds to TRBD2 (6 bases). The CDR3 is 12 amino acids. Germline CDR1 is LNHDA and CDR2 is SQIVND (reference sequence). V lost 4 bases to trimming and J lost 11 bases, with 13 bases between them. CDR3 sequence: CASSTGMGGQYF. In DNA form, the CDR3 reads TGTGCCAGTAGTACGGGAATGGGGGGGCAGTATTTT. Full variable domain (rest looked up from reference TRBV19 and TRBJ2-3): DGGITQSPKYLFRKEGQNVTLSCEQNLNHDAMYWYRQDPGQGLRLIYYSQIVNDFQKGDIAEGYSVSREKKESFPLTVTSAQKNPTAFYLCASSTGMGGQYFGPGTRLTVL.

V and J are TRBV11-2 and TRBJ1-3; D ambiguous. The CDR3 runs 14 residues. Germline-derived CDR1 and CDR2 are SGHAT and FQNNGV. V was clipped by 1 base and J by 4 bases, with 8 bases between them. The DNA of the CDR3 is TGTGCCAGCAGCTTAGGGCTTCGGGGAAACACCATATATTTT. Translated: CASSLGLRGNTIYF.

About this clone: A junction end diverges from the germline sequence, so it may reflect a read error. The rearrangement links TRBV2 to TRBJ2-7, with TRBD1 as a possible D gene (6 bases). The CDR3 has 15 residues. Germline V CDR1 and CDR2: SNHLY, FYNNEI. Here the CDR3 DNA reads TGTGCCAGCAGCGAAGGGGGTCCTGACCTCGGGGAGCAGTACTTC. The encoded protein is CASSEGGPDLGEQYF.

V usage is TRBV6-1 and J usage is TRBJ2-5; 9 nucleotides align to TRBD2. Trimming took 2 bases from V and 6 from J; bases not matched to a gene: 7. Germline V gene sequence: CDR1 MNHNS, CDR2 SASEGT. The CDR3 has 15 residues. The CDR3 DNA reads as TGTGCCAGCAGTGAACTAGCGGGATCTGACAAGACCCAGTACTTC. It encodes CASSELAGSDKTQYF.

The chain recombines TRBV6-5 with TRBJ2-5; 9 positions match TRBD1. CDR1 is MNHEY, CDR2 SVGAGI, per germline. V dropped 8 bases and J dropped 4; count of bases not matched to a gene: 5. The CDR3 loop spans 13 amino acids. The CDR3 loop reads CASHTGGRETQYF. In DNA form, the CDR3 reads TGTGCCAGCCATACAGGGGGCCGAGAGACCCAGTACTTC.

This chain connects TRBV5-4 to TRBJ2-3; 8 bases align to TRBD1. Trimming removed 1 base from V and 2 bases from J; junction bases left unmatched: 6. Germline V gene lookup returns CDR1 SGHNT and CDR2 YYREEE (reference sequence). The CDR3 sequence is 16 residues long. CDR3 sequence reads: CASSLPRDRFTDTQYF. The CDR3 DNA follows: TGTGCCAGCAGCTTGCCCCGGGACAGGTTCACAGATACGCAGTATTTT.

V and J are TRBV5-4 and TRBJ2-7; TRBD1 aligns across 12 bases. The CDR3 has 14 amino acids. Germline CDR1 SGHNT, CDR2 YYREEE (reference sequence). V shed 3 bases, J shed 6 bases, and the junction held 4 bases outside the gene matches. The CDR3 spells CASSSGQGAGEQYF. CDR3 DNA sequence: TGTGCCAGCAGCTCGGGACAGGGGGCTGGCGAGCAGTACTTC.

J is TRBJ2-5 and V is TRBV2; TRBD1 agrees at 10 bases. The CDR3 covers 14 residues. The V gene end was trimmed by 8 bases and the J gene end by 5 bases; junction bases not matched to a gene: 8. Germline V gene sequence: CDR1 SNHLY, CDR2 FYNNEI. The DNA for the CDR3 is TGTGCCAGCGGCGGGGACAGGGGTGGGGAGACCCAGTACTTC. It yields the protein CASGGDRGGETQYF.

This clone showed up many times. The V gene is TRBV18, the J gene TRBJ1-1, with D unclear. Trimming pared 2 bases from V and 4 bases from J, leaving 8 bases between. This CDR3 has 13 amino acids. Per the germline V gene, CDR1 is KGHSH and CDR2 is LQKENI. The CDR3 loop is CASSPAAGTEAFF. CDR3 sequence (DNA): TGTGCCAGCTCACCAGCCGCGGGCACTGAAGCTTTCTTT. Complete variable domain (other parts from reference TRBV18 and TRBJ1-1): NAGVMQNPRHLVRRRGQEARLRCSPMKGHSHVYWYRQLPEEGLKFMVYLQKENIIDESGMPKERFSAEFPKEGPSILRIQQVVRGDSAAYFCASSPAAGTEAFFGQGTRLTVV.

The genes are TRBV6-1 and TRBJ2-7, with TRBD2 identical over 12 bases. The CDR3 extends over 15 amino acids. The germline V gene encodes CDR1 MNHNS and CDR2 SASEGT. V was pared by 7 bases and J by 1 base, with 5 bases of the junction left unmatched. CDR3 sequence reads: CASTWTSGMSYEQYF. Written as DNA, the CDR3 is TGTGCCAGCACCTGGACTAGCGGGATGTCCTACGAGCAGTACTTC.

The genes are TRBV7-2 and TRBJ2-1, with 9 nucleotides matching TRBD2. Germline V gene data show CDR1 as SGHTA and CDR2 as FQGNSA. CDR3 length equals 14 residues. Germline trimming cut 6 bases from V and 6 bases from J; bases unmatched to any gene: 6. CDR3: CASSLAGLGNEQFF. CDR3 coding DNA: TGTGCCAGCAGTCTAGCGGGACTCGGCAATGAGCAGTTCTTC.

V gene TRBV25-1 combines with J gene TRBJ1-3; D uncertain. Germline V gene sequence: CDR1 MGHDK, CDR2 SYGVNS. The CDR3 totals 14 residues. V was trimmed by 4 bases and J by 0 bases, leaving 7 bases between them. CDR3 in DNA: TGTGCCAGCAGTGGAACGAACTCTGGAAACACCATATATTTT. Its translation is CASSGTNSGNTIYF.

This sequence joins TRBV10-2 and TRBJ1-1, with D perhaps TRBD1 (6 bases). The CDR3 totals 12 residues. V lost 6 bases to trimming and J lost 4 bases, with 9 bases between them. In germline, CDR1 is WSHSY, CDR2 SAAADI. The CDR3 sequence: CASREGGTEAFF. The CDR3 DNA reads TGCGCCAGCAGGGAAGGGGGCACTGAAGCTTTCTTT.

The chain joins TRBV2 to TRBJ1-1; no reliable D call. The germline CDR1 and CDR2 sequences are SNHLY and FYNNEI. This CDR3 has 13 amino acids. With 6 bases removed from V and 1 base from J, the gap between germline ends came to 9 bases. CDR3 in amino acids: CASSVQSNTEAFF. CDR3 nucleotide sequence: TGTGCCAGCAGCGTACAGTCGAACACTGAAGCTTTCTTT.

The chain recombines TRBV4-1 with TRBJ1-3; TRBD1 agrees at 8 bases. The CDR3 runs to 16 residues. Germline loops: CDR1 MGHRA, CDR2 YSYEKL. J was trimmed by 3 bases and V by 4 bases; bases with no gene match: 8. CDR3 sequence reads: CASSPEQGGGGNTIYF. The CDR3 bases are TGCGCCAGCAGCCCAGAACAGGGGGGAGGTGGAAACACCATATATTTT.

The chain employs TRBV4-2 and TRBJ2-3; D unresolved. The germline V and J ends were trimmed by 1 base and 4 bases, with 3 bases remaining between them. Germline V CDR1 and CDR2: LGHNA, YNFKEQ. The CDR3 consists of 12 residues. The CDR3 DNA sequence: TGTGCCAGCAGCCAAGCGGCAGATACGCAGTATTTT. Translated: CASSQAADTQYF.

The V gene is TRBV5-1, the J gene TRBJ2-1; D not certain. Germline V gives CDR1 SGHRS, CDR2 YFSETQ. The CDR3 runs to 15 residues. Trimming stripped 4 bases from V and 9 bases from J, with 20 bases between. CDR3 in amino acids: CASSPYPAMSGEQFF. The CDR3, as DNA: TGCGCCAGCAGCCCTTACCCGGCGATGTCAGGTGAGCAGTTCTTC.

The rearrangement joins TRBV30 to TRBJ2-5, with D perhaps matching TRBD1 (6 bases). From germline, CDR1 is GTSNPN and CDR2 SVGIG (reference sequence). Trimming removed 0 bases at V and 1 base at J, with 9 bases between. The CDR3 contains 14 residues. The CDR3 sequence is CAWSVQGTQETQYF. The CDR3, as DNA: TGTGCCTGGAGTGTACAGGGAACCCAAGAGACCCAGTACTTC.

This sequence joins TRBV9 and TRBJ1-1; D remains ambiguous. Germline lookup yields CDR1 SGDLS and CDR2 YYNGEE. The CDR3 sequence is 13 residues long. The V gene lost 0 bases and the J gene lost 4 bases, with 7 bases spanning the gap. The CDR3: CASSVGHFTEAFF. The CDR3 bases are TGTGCCAGCAGCGTAGGACACTTCACTGAAGCTTTCTTT.

V is TRBV7-3 and J is TRBJ2-3, with D tentatively TRBD1 or TRBD2 (5 bases each). Trimming left V 4 bases short and J 2 bases short, with 10 bases between. Germline lookup yields CDR1 SGHTA and CDR2 FQGTGA. This CDR3 region has 14 residues. CDR3 residues: CASSSQGTTDTQYF. In DNA form, the CDR3 reads TGTGCCAGCAGCTCGCAAGGGACCACAGATACGCAGTATTTT.

With respect to this clone: This sample also contains other DNA sequences that code for the same CDR3. The V and J genes are TRBV2 and TRBJ2-7, with 9 bases aligning to TRBD1. Trimming took 4 bases from V and 2 from J; bases not matched to a gene: 0. CDR1 SNHLY and CDR2 FYNNEI come from the germline V gene. The CDR3 consists of 13 residues. CDR3 sequence: CASSGTGAYEQYF. The CDR3 DNA reads as TGTGCCAGCAGTGGGACAGGGGCCTACGAGCAGTACTTC.

The rearrangement joins TRBV28 to TRBJ1-2; D call uncertain. Germline V gene sequence: CDR1 MDHEN, CDR2 SYDVKM. The CDR3 spans 12 residues. The V and J ends lost 7 bases and 5 bases respectively, with 11 bases between them. The CDR3 sequence: CASIGGRYGYTF. CDR3 sequence (DNA): TGTGCCAGCATTGGAGGGCGGTATGGCTACACCTTC.

The chain uses TRBV4-3 and TRBJ2-1; maybe TRBD1 (6 bases). The germline V gene has CDR1 LGHNA and CDR2 YSLEER. The CDR3 covers 13 residues. The ends were cut back, 3 bases at V and 6 bases at J, with 9 bases in the middle. CDR3 protein: CASSQEQGNEQFF. CDR3 nucleotide sequence: TGCGCCAGCAGCCAGGAACAGGGCAATGAGCAGTTCTTC.